A selection of T cell receptor beta chains follows, all from one sample in a study of blood T cells in healthy people across ages. TCRdb recomputed calls from the 5' RACE reads with MiXCR, one row per CDR3 protein. The sample holds some 1.5 million distinct CDR3 sequences; roughly 28% are singletons and the top ten take roughly 8%. The sequenced sample was blood. The receptors originated from a woman in her 30s in good health. Both conserved end residues are part of each CDR3. The D gene is left open where the match is weak. Rows give clone size only sometimes, using once, few, many, or a class for an expanded clone.

j_gene,v_gene,abundance,d_gene,CDR3nt,CDR3aa
TRBJ1-1,TRBV5-5,few,.,TGTGCCAGCAGCTTGGGACTCCCGAACACTGAAGCTTTCTTT,CASSLGLPNTEAFF
TRBJ1-1,TRBV29-1,few,.,TGCAGCGTTGAAACATCCATGAACACTGAAGCTTTCTTT,CSVETSMNTEAFF
TRBJ2-7,TRBV14,many,TRBD2,TGTGCCAGCAGCCAAGATGCGGGGAGGGACCCTTACGAGCAGTACTTC,CASSQDAGRDPYEQYF
TRBJ1-4,TRBV2,.,.,TGTGCCAGCAGACAGGACTATAATGAAAAACTGTTTTTT,CASRQDYNEKLFF
TRBJ2-1,TRBV5-5,many,.,TGTGCCAGCAGCCCACTAGCAAATGAGCAGTTCTTC,CASSPLANEQFF
TRBJ2-2,TRBV10-1,few,TRBD1,TGCGCCAGCAGTGAGGGGACAGGGACGCGGACCGGGGAGCTGTTTTTT,CASSEGTGTRTGELFF
TRBJ2-1,TRBV5-1,few,.,TGCGCCAGCAGCACTGGCTTCCTATCTGAGCAGTTCTTC,CASSTGFLSEQFF
TRBJ2-5,TRBV7-9,.,TRBD1,TGTGACAGCAGCCGTTGGACAGGAGAGGGCGAGACCCAGTACTTC,CDSSRWTGEGETQYF
TRBJ2-7,TRBV27,few,.,TGTGCCAGCAGTTTGTTGCAGGGAAACGAGCAGTACTTC,CASSLLQGNEQYF
TRBJ2-5,TRBV6-6,.,.,TGTGCCAGCAGTTACCTTGCCCGTCAGACCCAGTACTTC,CASSYLARQTQYF
TRBJ1-5,TRBV14,few,.,TGTGCCAGCAGCCAACCGAAACGGAACCCGCAAGGTCGTACAAATCAGCCCCAGCATTTT,CASSQPKRNPQGRTNQPQHF
TRBJ1-2,TRBV11-1,few,.,TGTGCCAGCAGCTTAGTCCCAGGCCCTAACTATGGCTACACCTTC,CASSLVPGPNYGYTF
TRBJ2-3,TRBV6-6,few,TRBD2,TGTGCCAGCAGAGGGTCGGGACTAGACACAGATACGCAGTATTTT,CASRGSGLDTDTQYF
TRBJ1-6,TRBV3-1,.,.,TGTGCCAGCAGCCACCGGGATAGGAATTCACCCCTCCACTTT,CASSHRDRNSPLHF
TRBJ1-1,TRBV12-3/TRBV12-4,.,.,TGTGCCAGCACCCCCTGGGCGGGGGACACTGAAGCTTTCTTT,CASTPWAGDTEAFF
TRBJ2-1,TRBV6-5,few,TRBD2,TGTGCCAGCAGTTACACTGCCGGGACTAGCAGTCGAGGTGAGCAGTTCTTC,CASSYTAGTSSRGEQFF
TRBJ1-2,TRBV5-1,.,.,TGCGCCAGCAGCTTGGAGGCGCATAACTATGGCTACACCTTC,CASSLEAHNYGYTF
TRBJ1-5,TRBV19,once,.,TGTGCCAGTAGTATAGTAGGAGGGGACCAGCCCCAGCATTTT,CASSIVGGDQPQHF
TRBJ1-1,TRBV4-3,.,TRBD1,TGCGCCAGCAGCCAAGATAGGGGACAGATGAACACTGAAGCTTTCTTT,CASSQDRGQMNTEAFF
TRBJ2-7,TRBV20-1,.,TRBD2,TGCAGTGCTAAGCGGGGCACACGCTGCGAGCAGTACTTC,CSAKRGTRCEQYF
TRBJ2-7,TRBV5-6,.,.,TGTGCCAGCAGCAGGGACTTCACCTACGAGCAGTACTTC,CASSRDFTYEQYF
TRBJ2-1,TRBV4-2,.,.,TGTGCCAGCAGCCAAGTTACCAATGAGCAGTTCTTC,CASSQVTNEQFF
TRBJ2-6,TRBV6-5,many,.,TGTGCCAGCAGTTACTCGGTAGACACTGGGGCCAACGTCCTGACTTTC,CASSYSVDTGANVLTF
TRBJ2-5,TRBV7-2,.,.,TGTGCCAGCAGCTTTACAGGCCCGAGGGAGACCCAGTACTTC,CASSFTGPRETQYF
TRBJ2-3,TRBV20-1,many,.,TGCAGTGCTAGTGGCGTCGGTAGCACAGATACGCAGTATTTT,CSASGVGSTDTQYF
TRBJ1-2,TRBV6-2/TRBV6-3,.,.,TGTGCCAGCAGACAGGGTGGCTACACCTTC,CASRQGGYTF
TRBJ1-2,TRBV5-6,.,.,TGTGCCAGCAGCTTGCCCGGGAATTTGTATGGCTACACCTTC,CASSLPGNLYGYTF
TRBJ2-6,TRBV3-1,few,TRBD2,TGTGCCAGCAGCCAAATAGCGGGAGGGAGCTCTGGGGCCAACGTCCTGACTTTC,CASSQIAGGSSGANVLTF
TRBJ1-2,TRBV6-1,.,.,TGTGCCAGCAGTGATCTTTCCATTCATGACTATGGCTACACCTTC,CASSDLSIHDYGYTF
TRBJ2-1,TRBV7-2,.,.,TGTGCCAGCAGCTTAGTGAGCCTGGGGGCGGGATTGGATGAGCAGTTCTTC,CASSLVSLGAGLDEQFF
TRBJ1-2,TRBV5-1,.,.,TGCGCCAGCAGCCCTCCGGGGGACGGTTATGGCTACACCTTC,CASSPPGDGYGYTF
TRBJ2-7,TRBV20-1,few,.,TGCAGTGCTATCTGGCCCGGGACTTCAAACATTCGGTACTTC,CSAIWPGTSNIRYF
TRBJ1-1,TRBV30,.,.,TGTGCCTGGAGTGTACTCTCGGCGGTCTTCCGACAGGACCTCACTGGCACTGAAGCTTTCTTT,CAWSVLSAVFRQDLTGTEAFF
TRBJ2-7,TRBV20-1,many,.,TGCAGTGCCCGAAGGGACGCGGGGGAGCAGTACTTC,CSARRDAGEQYF
TRBJ1-2,TRBV28,many,.,TGTGCCAGCAGCTACTTGGGGGAGCTTGACTATGGCTACACCTTC,CASSYLGELDYGYTF
TRBJ2-4,TRBV29-1,few,.,TGCAGCGTTGAAAAAAGGGGGGCCAAAGCCAAAAACATTCAGTACTTC,CSVEKRGAKAKNIQYF
TRBJ2-7,TRBV5-1,few,TRBD2,TGCGCCAGCAGGAAGACTAGCGGGAGCTACGAGCAGTACTTC,CASRKTSGSYEQYF
TRBJ2-1,TRBV5-1,.,.,TGCGCCAGCAGCTTGGGGGAGTATAAAGAGCAGTTCTTC,CASSLGEYKEQFF
TRBJ1-5,TRBV4-2,.,.,TGTGCCAGCAGCCAAGATAAGGCCGCGGGGAGCAATCAGCCCCAGCATTTT,CASSQDKAAGSNQPQHF
TRBJ2-1,TRBV29-1,many,.,TGCACCCCGGTACCACCCCGAGGACAGGAGCAGTTCTTC,CTPVPPRGQEQFF
TRBJ2-1,TRBV6-2/TRBV6-3,.,.,TGTGCCAGCATTCGGGGCGCCGGCAATGAGCAGTTCTTC,CASIRGAGNEQFF
TRBJ1-2,TRBV12-3/TRBV12-4,many,.,TGTGCCAGCAGTTTCGGGGGTAATGGCTACACCTTC,CASSFGGNGYTF
TRBJ1-2,TRBV5-5,.,.,TGTGCCAGCAGCCCAAGGGAGGCTAACTATGGCTACACCTTC,CASSPREANYGYTF
TRBJ1-2,TRBV12-3/TRBV12-4,.,TRBD1,TGTGCCAGCTCGTCGGGGATCAGTTCCTACAGGGGGAATGGCTACACCTTC,CASSSGISSYRGNGYTF
TRBJ2-1,TRBV10-2,few,.,TGCGCCAGCAGTCCCATCCTATACAATGAGCAGTTCTTC,CASSPILYNEQFF
TRBJ2-1,TRBV5-1,many,TRBD2,TGCGCCAGCAGCTTGACTAGCGGGGGCAGCTCCTACAATGAGCAGTTCTTC,CASSLTSGGSSYNEQFF
TRBJ2-5,TRBV14,many,.,TGTGCCAGCAGCGACCTACAGGGATTAGGAGAGACCCAGTACTTC,CASSDLQGLGETQYF
TRBJ2-7,TRBV6-1,.,TRBD2,TGTGCCAGCAGCCCCTATAATCCGGGACTAGCGGCCCATGAGCAGTACTTC,CASSPYNPGLAAHEQYF
TRBJ1-2,TRBV5-1,.,.,TGCGCCAGCAGCTTGGATGTCAGCTCCTATGACTACACCTTC,CASSLDVSSYDYTF
TRBJ2-1,TRBV4-3,.,TRBD2,TGCGCCAGCAGCCAAGACACTAGCGGGAGGGCCTATGAGCAGTTCTTC,CASSQDTSGRAYEQFF
TRBJ2-6,TRBV6-6,many,TRBD1,TGTGCCAGCAGTTCCCGACAGGGCTCTCCCTCTGGGGCCAACGTCCTGACTTTC,CASSSRQGSPSGANVLTF
TRBJ1-4,TRBV5-1,few,.,TGCGCCAGCATCTTGGGGCCGAATGAAAAACTGTTTTTT,CASILGPNEKLFF
TRBJ2-3,TRBV20-1,.,.,TGCAGTGCTAGAGATGCACGGGGTTATACCACAGATACGCAGTATTTT,CSARDARGYTTDTQYF
TRBJ2-1,TRBV5-5,.,.,TGTGCCAGCAGCCAAGAAGCCGTTTACAATGAGCAGTTCTTC,CASSQEAVYNEQFF
TRBJ2-1,TRBV7-9,.,TRBD1,TGTGCCAGCAGCTTAGTGGACAGGGGGCGTGATGAGCAGTTCTTC,CASSLVDRGRDEQFF
TRBJ1-4,TRBV5-1,.,.,TGCGCCAGCAGCTTGGAGATGCAGGGGTCCAATGAAAAACTGTTTTTT,CASSLEMQGSNEKLFF
TRBJ2-3,TRBV4-1,.,.,TGCGCCAGCAGCCCCTCCCGGGCTTCCACCGCAGATACGCAGTATTTT,CASSPSRASTADTQYF
TRBJ2-5,TRBV21-1,.,.,TGTGCCAGCAGCAAAGCGCTTGGAGCACGTAGGGGCGAGACCCAGTACTTC,CASSKALGARRGETQYF
TRBJ1-2,TRBV4-1,few,.,TGCGCCAGCAGCCAAGCACAGGGAGACTATGGCTACACCTTC,CASSQAQGDYGYTF
TRBJ2-7,TRBV20-1,many,.,TGCAGTGCTAATTCCGCAGATTCCTCCTACGAGCAGTACTTC,CSANSADSSYEQYF